Listed here are 17 T cell receptor beta chains from one sample, sequenced in a study of cytomegalovirus exposure and HLA in healthy donors. PCR involved 60 Vbeta and 13 Jbeta primers. TCRdb's copy holds only in-frame clones and misses some; the assay was immunoSEQ multiplex PCR. The top ten hold about 11% of the sample, which has 100,000 to 150,000 clones, around four fifths seen once. Material: PBMCs. Source of these receptors: a man younger than 40 in good health and CMV-seropositive.

The chain has TRBV9 and TRBJ1-5; D unclear. The V end lost 4 bases, the J end lost 0 bases, and 14 bases lay between the germline ends. The CDR3 extends over 16 amino acids. Per germline, CDR1 SGDLS and CDR2 YYNGEE. CDR3 residues: CASSQTEGYSNQPQHF. The CDR3 nucleotides are TGTGCCAGCAGCCAAACGGAGGGTTATAGCAATCAGCCCCAGCATTTT.

The gene calls are TRBV6-5 and TRBJ2-7, with TRBD1 identical over 9 bases. V dropped 0 bases and J dropped 5; count of bases not matched to a gene: 5. Germline values: CDR1 MNHEY, CDR2 SVGAGI. The CDR3 is 15 residues long. The CDR3 loop is CASSYSTGGGNEQYF. The DNA of the CDR3 is TGTGCCAGCAGTTACTCGACAGGGGGAGGGAACGAGCAGTACTTC.

The gene calls are TRBV19 and TRBJ2-1; possibly TRBD1 for D (5 bases). V was shortened by 4 bases and J by 8 bases, with 12 bases between the two germline ends. CDR1 LNHDA and CDR2 SQIVND come from the germline V gene (reference sequence). This CDR3 is 13 amino acids long. The CDR3: CASSTPGNYEQFF. DNA of the CDR3: TGTGCCAGTAGTACCCCAGGGAATTATGAGCAGTTCTTC. Drawing the rest from reference TRBV19 and TRBJ2-1, the complete variable domain is DGGITQSPKYLFRKEGQNVTLSCEQNLNHDAMYWYRQDPGQGLRLIYYSQIVNDFQKGDIAEGYSVSREKKESFPLTVTSAQKNPTAFYLCASSTPGNYEQFFGPGTRLTVL.

V and J are TRBV2 and TRBJ2-1; TRBD1 might be the D (6 bases). The CDR3 is made up of 14 amino acids. Germline loops: CDR1 SNHLY, CDR2 FYNNEI. Trimming pared 6 bases from V and 5 bases from J, leaving 14 bases between. CDR3 residues: CASSVLGQHNEQFF. CDR3 bases: TGTGCCAGCAGCGTTTTAGGACAGCACAATGAGCAGTTCTTC.

The V call is TRBV9, the J call TRBJ2-2; 7 positions agree with TRBD1. Germline V lookup: CDR1 SGDLS, CDR2 YYNGEE. V lost 3 bases to trimming and J lost 1 base; unmatched junction nucleotides: 6. This CDR3 has 16 amino acids. The chain's CDR3 is CASSARTGKNTGELFF. The CDR3, as DNA: TGTGCCAGCAGCGCCCGGACAGGAAAGAACACCGGGGAGCTGTTTTTT.

The V and J genes are TRBV10-3 and TRBJ1-4; 7 bases map to TRBD1. Germline CDR1 ENHRY, CDR2 SYGVKD. CDR3 length: 15 amino acids. Trimming cost V 4 bases and J 5 bases; bases outside gene matches: 7. The CDR3 region has the DNA TGTGCCATCAGTGCCGACAGGGCGGGCAATGAAAAACTGTTTTTT. Amino acids: CAISADRAGNEKLFF.

The gene calls are TRBV2 and TRBJ1-3; D is undetermined. This CDR3 comprises 21 residues. Trimming stripped 6 bases from V and 0 bases from J, with 30 bases between. CDR1 SNHLY and CDR2 FYNNEI come from the germline V gene. The CDR3 DNA follows: TGTGCCAGCAGACCATGGGGAGACATGAGGGTTGGCAGGAGCTCTGGAAACACCATATATTTT. Protein sequence: CASRPWGDMRVGRSSGNTIYF. The full variable domain, in which reference TRBV2 and TRBJ1-3 provide the parts outside the CDR3, is EPEVTQTPSHQVTQMGQEVILRCVPISNHLYFYWYRQILGQKVEFLVSFYNNEISEKSEIFDDQFSVERPDGSNFTLKIRSTKLEDSAMYFCASRPWGDMRVGRSSGNTIYFGEGSWLTVV.

Only one count was recorded for this clone. V gene TRBV7-8 combines with J gene TRBJ2-5; 11 bases are shared with TRBD2. The tail of the sequence fits TRBJ2-7 better, so the J call may be wrong. The CDR3 is 14 amino acids. The germline V gene has CDR1 SGHVS and CDR2 FQNEAQ. Written as DNA, the CDR3 is TGTGCCAGCACCCCTACTAGCGGGAGCTACGAGCAGTACTTC. Translating gives CASTPTSGSYEQYF.

The chain recombines TRBV4-2 with TRBJ2-3; TRBD1 agrees at 9 bases. V gave up 4 bases and J gave up 0 bases; unmatched junction bases: 2. Germline lookup yields CDR1 LGHNA and CDR2 YNFKEQ. This CDR3 is built from 15 residues. CDR3 in amino acids: CASSPGQGSTDTQYF. As DNA, the CDR3 is TGTGCCAGCAGCCCCGGACAGGGGAGCACAGATACGCAGTATTTT.

The V gene is TRBV7-6, the J gene TRBJ2-7, with 10 bases lining up with TRBD2. The CDR3 contains 18 residues. Germline assignment: CDR1 SGHVS and CDR2 FNYEAQ. Losses at the gene ends were 5 bases for V and 2 bases for J; bases not matched to a gene: 15. CDR3 bases: TGTGCCAGCAGCCTACGGACTAGCGGAGGCCCTATGCCCTACGAGCAGTACTTC. Translating it yields CASSLRTSGGPMPYEQYF.

The V and J genes are TRBV27 and TRBJ2-1; TRBD2 aligns across 8 bases. CDR1 and CDR2 (germline): MNHEY, SMNVEV (reference sequence). This CDR3 region has 17 residues. Trimming cost V 5 bases and J 4 bases; bases outside gene matches: 13. The CDR3 is CASSTPGGGGRYNEQFF. In DNA, the CDR3 is TGTGCCAGCAGTACCCCGGGAGGCGGGGGGAGATACAATGAGCAGTTCTTC.

CDR3: CASSQGLAGEYQYF. For the CDR3, the DNA is TGTGCCAGCAGCCAGGGACTAGCGGGAGAGTATCAGTACTTC. The V and J genes are TRBV9 and TRBJ2-4; the match to TRBD2 covers 14 bases. Germline lookup yields CDR1 SGDLS and CDR2 YYNGEE. The V gene end was trimmed by 4 bases and the J gene end by 12 bases; junction bases not matched to a gene: 6. The CDR3 loop spans 14 amino acids.

The chain employs TRBV4-3 and TRBJ2-1, with D unresolved. The length of the CDR3 is 16 residues. The germline V gene encodes CDR1 LGHNA and CDR2 YSLEER. The V end lost 1 base, the J end lost 0 bases, and 10 bases lay between the germline ends. CDR3 bases: TGCGCCAGCAGCCAAGGCCGACATCGCTCCTACAATGAGCAGTTCTTC. Amino acid sequence: CASSQGRHRSYNEQFF.

This chain connects TRBV27 to TRBJ2-7, with 12 bases identical to TRBD2. V lost 6 bases to trimming and J lost 5 bases; unmatched junction nucleotides: 26. CDR3 length: 21 residues. Germline values: CDR1 MNHEY, CDR2 SMNVEV (reference sequence). The chain's CDR3 is CASSSLMSGPGLAGRFHEQYF. The CDR3 DNA reads TGTGCCAGCAGCTCCCTTATGTCGGGACCGGGACTAGCGGGTCGCTTTCACGAGCAGTACTTC.

V gene TRBV27 combines with J gene TRBJ2-1; 14 bases are shared with TRBD2. V was clipped by 8 bases and J by 8 bases; unmatched bases: 5. CDR3 length: 14 amino acids. In germline, CDR1 is MNHEY, CDR2 SMNVEV (reference sequence). DNA for the CDR3: TGTGCCAGCTCCGCGGGACTAGCGGGAGATGAGCAGTTCTTC. Translated: CASSAGLAGDEQFF.

This clone appeared a few times. V gene TRBV30 combines with J gene TRBJ1-2; D is uncertain. This CDR3 spans 14 amino acids. Germline V lookup: CDR1 GTSNPN, CDR2 SVGIG (reference sequence). V lost 2 bases and J lost 3, with 13 bases in between. CDR3 bases: TGTGCCTGGAGTCTTACGAGGGAAGACTATGGCTACACCTTC. Translated, it gives CAWSLTREDYGYTF.

The chain is built from TRBV11-3 and TRBJ2-2; D may be TRBD2 (6 bases). This CDR3 is built from 19 residues. Per germline, CDR1 SGHNT and CDR2 YENEEA. Deletions cut 5 bases from V and 3 bases from J, with 25 bases between. The CDR3 reads CASSHPSDNPQEDTGELFF. In DNA, the CDR3 is TGTGCCAGCAGCCATCCTAGCGACAACCCCCAAGAGGACACCGGGGAGCTGTTTTTT.